What follows describes a single T cell receptor beta chain. Its cognate antigen is unknown. This specimen comes from a study of lymphopenia after photon versus proton radiotherapy. The study's findings and limits: Authors raise, but do not show, better survival with proton therapy. A bigger post-nadir fall in TCR diversity correlated inversely with survival time in deceased patients. Post-nadir diversity loss with photons came from oligoclonal expansion, particularly CD8+ Temra cells.

The data were produced by immunoSEQ multiplex PCR, yet TCRdb's version contains in-frame clones alone and is incomplete. The data hold roughly 58,000 clones, with around 87% observed a single time. J was trimmed by 3 bases and V by 8 bases; bases with no gene match: 7. The CDR3 covers 14 residues. Per germline, CDR1 PRHDT and CDR2 FYEKMQ (reference sequence). This chain joins TRBV13 and TRBJ2-1, with 7 bases fitting TRBD2. The source is a man older than 75 with esophageal cancer. The source was peripheral blood, collected from a patient treated with proton-based radiotherapy. CDR3 bases: TGTGCCAGCGCCAGGTCTAGCGGCTACAATGAGCAGTTCTTC. It is translated as CASARSSGYNEQFF.